This passage covers 23 T cell receptor beta chains from one sample sequenced in a study of T cell responses to AZD1222 COVID-19 vaccine. The table came from immunoSEQ multiplex PCR; TCRdb's copy has only in-frame clones and leaves some out. The table includes over 150,000 clones, 90% to 95% detected once. The input for sequencing was peripheral blood, taken on day 0 of MenACWY control vaccination. These receptors were taken from an adult in good health.

CDR3 in DNA: TGTGCTAGTGGAATACAGGGGGCAACGGAAAAACTGTTTTTT. Protein: CASGIQGATEKLFF. V usage is TRBV12-5 and J usage is TRBJ1-4; 9 bases fit TRBD1. There are 14 residues in the CDR3. The trim removed 6 bases at V and 8 bases at J, leaving 7 bases unmatched. The V gene's germline CDR1 is LGHNT and CDR2 FRNRAP.

The V call is TRBV29-1, the J call TRBJ1-5, with a weak D call TRBD1 (5 bases). Germline CDR1 reads SQVTM; CDR2 reads ANQGSEA. The CDR3 runs 14 residues. Between the trimmed V and J ends, which lost 6 bases and 7 bases, there was a span of 19 bases. CDR3 protein: CSVAGGREGQPQHF. DNA for the CDR3: TGCAGCGTCGCTGGAGGGAGGGAGGGGCAGCCCCAGCATTTT.

V is TRBV5-6 and J is TRBJ2-5, with D perhaps TRBD1 (6 bases). Deletions cut 0 bases from V and 5 bases from J, with 17 bases between. The CDR3 is made up of 16 amino acids. Germline V gene sequence: CDR1 SGHDT, CDR2 YYEEEE. The CDR3, as DNA: TGTGCCAGCAGCTTGGGGATCCAGGGGCAGGGGGAGACCCAGTACTTC. It is translated as CASSLGIQGQGETQYF.

This chain links TRBV7-2 with TRBJ1-1; tentatively, D is TRBD1 (6 bases). The germline V and J ends were trimmed by 6 bases and 8 bases, with 19 bases remaining between them. This CDR3 spans 14 amino acids. Germline V gives CDR1 SGHTA, CDR2 FQGNSA. Here the CDR3 DNA reads TGTGCCAGCAGTCAGCAGGGGCACCTCCGGGAAGCTTTCTTT. Amino acid sequence: CASSQQGHLREAFF.

The chain employs TRBV10-1 and TRBJ1-1; the D is unclear. This CDR3 contains 12 residues. V was clipped by 9 bases and J by 1 base, with 9 bases between them. The germline gives CDR1 WNHNN, CDR2 SYGVQD (reference sequence). DNA of the CDR3: TGCGCCAGGGGGTTTTCGAACACTGAAGCTTTCTTT. It specifies CARGFSNTEAFF.

V usage is TRBV11-3 and J usage is TRBJ2-7; 7 bases fit TRBD1. Germline V gene lookup returns CDR1 SGHNT and CDR2 YENEEA. V shed 1 base and J 6 bases; nucleotides not matched to a gene: 6. The CDR3 contains 14 residues. CDR3 sequence reads: CASSLVPGGSEQYF. CDR3 nucleotide sequence: TGTGCCAGCAGCTTAGTACCAGGGGGTAGCGAGCAGTACTTC. The full variable domain, completed using reference TRBV11-3 and TRBJ2-7, is EAGVVQSPRYKIIEKKQPVAFWCNPISGHNTLYWYLQNLGQGPELLIRYENEEAVDDSQLPKDRFSAERLKGVDSTLKIQPAELGDSAVYLCASSLVPGGSEQYFGPGTRLTVT.

V gene TRBV5-1 combines with J gene TRBJ1-1, with TRBD1 matching over 8 bases. Germline assignment: CDR1 SGHRS and CDR2 YFSETQ. This CDR3 is 14 amino acids long. Trimming took 3 bases from V and 4 from J; bases not matched to a gene: 5. The DNA of the CDR3 is TGCGCCAGCAGCTCTGGACAGGGCGGCACTGAAGCTTTCTTT. Amino acids: CASSSGQGGTEAFF.

This CDR3 is CASRPQVVALHF. CDR3 DNA: TGTGCCAGCAGGCCCCAGGTGGTAGCCCTCCACTTT. The chain combines TRBV2 with TRBJ1-6, with D hard to call. Trimming left V 6 bases short and J 14 bases short, with 14 bases between. This CDR3 has 12 amino acids. Germline CDR1 and CDR2: SNHLY and FYNNEI.

This clone was seen a single time. The CDR3 DNA is TGTGCCAGCAGTTACTCGAAAGGGACAGGGAATGGCTACACCTTC. It specifies CASSYSKGTGNGYTF. The V and J genes are TRBV6-5 and TRBJ1-2; TRBD1 aligns across 9 bases. This CDR3 has 15 residues. Per germline, CDR1 MNHEY and CDR2 SVGAGI. Unmatched junction bases numbered 5, after V lost 0 bases and J lost 6 bases.

The chain employs TRBV6-6 and TRBJ1-5; 9 bases map to TRBD1. This CDR3 region has 15 residues. Germline V gene sequence: CDR1 MNHNY, CDR2 SVGAGI (reference sequence). V dropped 0 bases and J dropped 6; count of bases not matched to a gene: 3. CDR3 loop: CASSYSTGGGQPQHF. The DNA of the CDR3 is TGTGCCAGCAGTTACTCGACAGGGGGTGGTCAGCCCCAGCATTTT.

This chain connects TRBV19 to TRBJ1-1; the D is unclear. This CDR3 has 14 amino acids. Germline CDR1 reads LNHDA; CDR2 reads SQIVND (reference sequence). Trimming cost V 5 bases and J 0 bases, with 10 bases left between them. CDR3 residues: CASSATPLNTEAFF. CDR3 DNA: TGTGCCAGTAGTGCCACCCCTTTGAACACTGAAGCTTTCTTT.

The chain has TRBV11-2 and TRBJ1-1, with no clear D. V lost 4 bases and J lost 3, with 6 bases in between. The length of the CDR3 is 12 residues. Germline CDR1 is SGHAT and CDR2 is FQNNGV. In nucleotides, the CDR3 is TGTGCCAGCAGCTACCATGACACTGAAGCTTTCTTT. Protein product: CASSYHDTEAFF. Drawing the rest from reference TRBV11-2 and TRBJ1-1, the complete variable domain is EAGVAQSPRYKIIEKRQSVAFWCNPISGHATLYWYQQILGQGPKLLIQFQNNGVVDDSQLPKDRFSAERLKGVDSTLKIQPAKLEDSAVYLCASSYHDTEAFFGQGTRLTVV.

This clone was seen only once. The V call is TRBV11-3, the J call TRBJ2-2, with D possibly being TRBD2 (6 bases). The CDR3 contains 13 residues. Germline V CDR1 and CDR2: SGHNT, YENEEA. V was pared by 1 base and J by 6 bases, with 6 bases between. The CDR3 nucleotides are TGTGCCAGCAGCTTAGGGGGGGCCGGGGAGCTGTTTTTT. Encoded protein: CASSLGGAGELFF.

V usage is TRBV24-1 and J usage is TRBJ1-5; 7 bases map to TRBD1. CDR1 is KGHDR, CDR2 SFDVKD, per germline. V was pared by 3 bases and J by 1 base, with 11 bases of the junction left unmatched. The CDR3 runs to 18 residues. The CDR3 region is CATSDPRGGGSSNQPQHF. The CDR3 DNA follows: TGTGCCACCAGTGATCCCCGAGGAGGGGGCTCGAGCAATCAGCCCCAGCATTTT.

The chain joins TRBV4-2 to TRBJ1-1, with no clear D. The germline V and J ends were trimmed by 0 bases and 6 bases, with 5 bases remaining between them. Germline loops: CDR1 LGHNA, CDR2 YNFKEQ. The CDR3 runs to 12 residues. CDR3 DNA: TGTGCCAGCAGCCAAGATTTCTCTGAAGCTTTCTTT. Its translation is CASSQDFSEAFF.

The chain carries TRBV6-5 and TRBJ1-2; the D is unclear. The CDR3 sequence is 13 residues long. Germline lookup yields CDR1 MNHEY and CDR2 SVGAGI. V dropped 6 bases and J dropped 4 bases, with 12 bases sitting between them. CDR3 region: CASRTDRFYGYTF. CDR3 DNA: TGTGCCAGCAGAACAGACCGATTCTATGGCTACACCTTC.

The chain combines TRBV14 with TRBJ1-5; D perhaps matches TRBD1 (5 bases). The CDR3 spans 18 residues. V was pared by 0 bases and J by 0 bases, with 15 bases between. CDR1 is SGHDN, CDR2 FVKESK, per germline. CDR3 DNA: TGTGCCAGCAGCCAAGAGGGTCGGGGGGGGTATAGCAATCAGCCCCAGCATTTT. Its protein product is CASSQEGRGGYSNQPQHF.

This clone was recorded once. The V gene is TRBV29-1, the J gene TRBJ2-7; no definite D call. Germline CDR1 and CDR2: SQVTM and ANQGSEA. This CDR3 spans 13 amino acids. V shed 2 bases and J shed 12 bases, with 20 bases lying between them. The CDR3 sequence: CSVEPDAGTMRYF. CDR3 DNA sequence: TGCAGCGTTGAACCGGACGCAGGAACTATGCGGTACTTC.

This clone was seen a single time. V gene TRBV7-2 combines with J gene TRBJ1-5; D is undetermined. The CDR3 runs 14 residues. The germline gives CDR1 SGHTA, CDR2 FQGNSA. The V end was cut by 3 bases, the J end by 3 bases, with 9 bases between. DNA for the CDR3: TGTGCCAGCAGCTTGCAAAGGATCAATCAGCCCCAGCATTTT. Translation: CASSLQRINQPQHF.

The chain links TRBV18 to TRBJ1-1; D is ambiguous. The germline V gene encodes CDR1 KGHSH and CDR2 LQKENI. This CDR3 spans 13 amino acids. Trimming stripped 2 bases from V and 8 bases from J, with 12 bases between. The CDR3 reads CASSPYGEGEAFF. The DNA of the CDR3 is TGTGCCAGCTCACCATACGGCGAGGGAGAAGCTTTCTTT.

The chain has TRBV12-3 or TRBV12-4 and TRBJ2-2; unclear D gene. The CDR3 runs 13 residues. Trimming stripped 1 base from V and 6 bases from J, with 6 bases between. The DNA of the CDR3 is TGTGCCAGCAGTTTAGATCCCCCCGGGGAGCTGTTTTTT. Translating gives CASSLDPPGELFF.

The chain employs TRBV5-1 and TRBJ2-5; 12 bases agree with TRBD2. Germline CDR1 is SGHRS and CDR2 is YFSETQ. CDR3 length equals 14 residues. J lost 4 bases, V lost 3 bases, and 1 base had no gene match. In DNA form, the CDR3 reads TGCGCCAGCAGCTCGGGACTAGCGGGAGAGACCCAGTACTTC. Translation: CASSSGLAGETQYF.

The gene calls are TRBV18 and TRBJ1-2; a possible D gene is TRBD1 (5 bases). The V gene's germline CDR1 is KGHSH and CDR2 LQKENI. The CDR3 is 13 residues long. Deletions cut 3 bases from V and 8 bases from J, with 13 bases between. The CDR3 coding sequence is TGTGCCAGCTCACCGGGACGGGGGACGGGCTACACCTTC. Amino acid sequence: CASSPGRGTGYTF.